The 15 T cell receptor beta chains reported below all come from one sample, sequenced in a study of blood T cell repertoires in COVID-19. Repertoires were generated with immunoSEQ multiplex PCR, while TCRdb's copy carries only in-frame clones and drops some. The repertoire holds 130,000 or so clones, about 85% seen once, with 1.5% to 2% in the top ten. Sequencing was carried out using peripheral blood. The receptor source for this set is a human donor in a cohort sampled during active COVID-19.

The V gene is TRBV18, the J gene TRBJ1-1, with D perhaps TRBD1 (6 bases). The ends were cut back, 3 bases at V and 0 bases at J, with 11 bases in the middle. CDR3 length: 15 residues. In germline, CDR1 is KGHSH, CDR2 LQKENI. This CDR3 is CASSPVTGMNTEAFF. The CDR3 DNA sequence: TGTGCCAGCTCACCGGTCACAGGGATGAACACTGAAGCTTTCTTT.

V and J are TRBV7-2 and TRBJ2-1, with 8 bases that match TRBD1. Germline V gene lookup returns CDR1 SGHTA and CDR2 FQGNSA. The CDR3 length is 15 residues. The trim removed 5 bases at V and 2 bases at J, leaving 5 bases unmatched. The CDR3 spells CASSPRQGTYNEQFF. The CDR3 DNA follows: TGTGCCAGCAGCCCACGACAGGGGACCTACAATGAGCAGTTCTTC. Full variable domain (remainder filled in from reference TRBV7-2 and TRBJ2-1): GAGVSQSPSNKVTEKGKDVELRCDPISGHTALYWYRQSLGQGLEFLIYFQGNSAPDKSGLPSDRFSAERTGGSVSTLTIQRTQQEDSAVYLCASSPRQGTYNEQFFGPGTRLTVL.

The chain is built from TRBV19 and TRBJ1-6; TRBD1 matches at 7 bases. After removal of 8 bases from V and 4 bases from J, the junction contained 8 bases not matched to a gene. The germline CDR1 and CDR2 sequences are LNHDA and SQIVND (reference sequence). This CDR3 has 15 amino acids. The CDR3 reads CASSNGGQYNSPLHF. The CDR3 nucleotides read TGTGCCAGTTCGAATGGGGGACAGTATAATTCACCCCTCCACTTT.

The chain links TRBV11-1 to TRBJ2-1, with 8 bases fitting TRBD1. CDR1 SGHAT and CDR2 FQDESV come from the germline V gene (reference sequence). The CDR3 is made up of 13 amino acids. V lost 6 bases, J lost 10 bases, and 8 bases stayed unmatched. DNA of the CDR3: TGTGCCAGCAGGGGCGCCAGGGGGCCCGAGCAGTTCTTC. This gives the protein CASRGARGPEQFF.

This clone was observed a few times. J is TRBJ1-4 and V is TRBV4-1, with TRBD1 matching over 7 bases. V shed 2 bases, J shed 7 bases, and the junction held 7 bases outside the gene matches. The CDR3 consists of 15 residues. Per germline, CDR1 MGHRA and CDR2 YSYEKL. The CDR3: CASSQFEGAGEKLFF. CDR3 sequence (DNA): TGCGCCAGCAGCCAATTTGAGGGGGCGGGTGAAAAACTGTTTTTT.

The chain joins TRBV19 to TRBJ2-4; D perhaps matches TRBD2 (5 bases). This CDR3 spans 10 amino acids. Germline values: CDR1 LNHDA, CDR2 SQIVND (reference sequence). V dropped 6 bases and J dropped 9 bases, with 6 bases sitting between them. The CDR3 region is CASRGSIQYF. CDR3 DNA: TGTGCCAGTAGGGGGAGCATTCAGTACTTC.

This chain connects TRBV28 to TRBJ2-1; 10 bases are a match to TRBD1. The CDR3 length is 15 residues. J lost 2 bases, V lost 4 bases, and 2 bases had no gene match. CDR1 and CDR2 (germline): MDHEN, SYDVKM. The CDR3 DNA reads TGTGCCAGCAGTTCCGGGACAGGGGCCTACAATGAGCAGTTCTTC. Translation gives CASSSGTGAYNEQFF.

This chain connects TRBV28 to TRBJ2-7; D ambiguous. V was pared by 7 bases and J by 0 bases, with 7 bases between. The CDR3 is 12 amino acids. Germline V lookup: CDR1 MDHEN, CDR2 SYDVKM. The CDR3 region has the DNA TGTGCCAGCAATGCGGACTCCTACGAGCAGTACTTC. As protein: CASNADSYEQYF.

The chain couples TRBV5-1 to TRBJ1-5, with D possibly TRBD1 on 6 matching bases. The CDR3 covers 14 residues. V was shortened by 3 bases and J by 5 bases, with 12 bases between the two germline ends. Germline CDR1 reads SGHRS; CDR2 reads YFSETQ. CDR3 DNA sequence: TGCGCCAGCAGCTCCACAGGGCGGGATCAGCCCCAGCATTTT. Translated, it gives CASSSTGRDQPQHF.

The CDR3 is CATSRDKFWTSGTGGEQYF. The CDR3 DNA reads as TGTGCCACCAGCAGAGACAAATTTTGGACTAGCGGGACCGGGGGGGAGCAGTACTTC. The chain combines TRBV15 with TRBJ2-7, with 12 bases aligning to TRBD2. The CDR3 consists of 19 residues. Trimming took 0 bases from V and 7 from J; bases not matched to a gene: 16. Germline assignment: CDR1 LNHNV and CDR2 YYDKDF (reference sequence).

The chain couples TRBV19 to TRBJ2-1; possible D gene TRBD2, 5 bases. Per the germline V gene, CDR1 is LNHDA and CDR2 is SQIVND (reference sequence). The CDR3 contains 13 residues. V lost 3 bases and J 7 bases, leaving 10 bases between the germline ends. The CDR3 sequence: CASSIFAGNEQFF. The CDR3 DNA reads TGTGCCAGTAGTATTTTTGCGGGTAATGAGCAGTTCTTC.

The CDR3 sequence: CSASGSSYEQYF. DNA for the CDR3: TGCAGTGCTAGTGGCAGCTCCTACGAGCAGTACTTC. The rearrangement links TRBV20-1 to TRBJ2-7; D not resolved. The CDR3 runs to 12 residues. The germline gives CDR1 DFQATT, CDR2 SNEGSKA (reference sequence). V gave up 3 bases and J gave up 0 bases, with 6 bases separating them.

This sequence joins TRBV5-1 and TRBJ1-1, with TRBD1 identical over 11 bases. This CDR3 has 16 amino acids. Germline values: CDR1 SGHRS, CDR2 YFSETQ. J was trimmed by 4 bases and V by 6 bases; bases with no gene match: 11. In DNA form, the CDR3 reads TGCGCCAGCAATCCGGCCCCCGGACAGGGGGCCACTGAAGCTTTCTTT. This codes for CASNPAPGQGATEAFF.

The chain is built from TRBV9 and TRBJ1-5; possible D gene TRBD1, 6 bases. CDR1 is SGDLS and CDR2 is YYNGEE in the germline V gene. This CDR3 has 15 residues. V dropped 0 bases and J dropped 5 bases, with 12 bases sitting between them. The CDR3, as DNA: TGTGCCAGCAGCGTAGATGGGGGCCCTCATCAGCCCCAGCATTTT. Translation gives CASSVDGGPHQPQHF.

This sequence joins TRBV4-1 and TRBJ2-7; 7 bases are shared with TRBD1. CDR3 length: 14 amino acids. Germline V gene lookup returns CDR1 MGHRA and CDR2 YSYEKL. After removal of 6 bases from V and 0 bases from J, the junction contained 5 bases not matched to a gene. The CDR3 loop is CASRYRDSSYEQYF. The DNA for the CDR3 is TGCGCCAGCAGATACCGGGACAGCTCCTACGAGCAGTACTTC.